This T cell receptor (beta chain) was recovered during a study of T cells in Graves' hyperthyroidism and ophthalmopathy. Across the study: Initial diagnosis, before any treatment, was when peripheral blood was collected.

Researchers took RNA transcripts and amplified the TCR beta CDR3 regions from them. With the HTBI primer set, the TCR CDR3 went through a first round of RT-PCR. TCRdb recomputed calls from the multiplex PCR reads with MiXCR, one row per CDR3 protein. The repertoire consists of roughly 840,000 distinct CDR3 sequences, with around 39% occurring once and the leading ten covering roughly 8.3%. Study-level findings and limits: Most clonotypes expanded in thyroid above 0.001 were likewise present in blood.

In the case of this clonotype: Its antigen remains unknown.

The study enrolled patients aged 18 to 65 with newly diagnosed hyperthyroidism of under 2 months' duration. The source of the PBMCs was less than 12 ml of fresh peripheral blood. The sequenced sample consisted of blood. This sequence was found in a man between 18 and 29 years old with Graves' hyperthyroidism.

CDR3 in DNA: TGCAGCATGATGATGGAGGGGGAGCTGTTTTTT. Amino acids: CSMMMEGELFF. The chain employs TRBV29-1 and TRBJ2-2; no clear D. CDR3 length equals 11 residues. The V end was cut by 8 bases, the J end by 8 bases, with 12 bases between. Per germline, CDR1 SQVTM and CDR2 ANQGSEA.